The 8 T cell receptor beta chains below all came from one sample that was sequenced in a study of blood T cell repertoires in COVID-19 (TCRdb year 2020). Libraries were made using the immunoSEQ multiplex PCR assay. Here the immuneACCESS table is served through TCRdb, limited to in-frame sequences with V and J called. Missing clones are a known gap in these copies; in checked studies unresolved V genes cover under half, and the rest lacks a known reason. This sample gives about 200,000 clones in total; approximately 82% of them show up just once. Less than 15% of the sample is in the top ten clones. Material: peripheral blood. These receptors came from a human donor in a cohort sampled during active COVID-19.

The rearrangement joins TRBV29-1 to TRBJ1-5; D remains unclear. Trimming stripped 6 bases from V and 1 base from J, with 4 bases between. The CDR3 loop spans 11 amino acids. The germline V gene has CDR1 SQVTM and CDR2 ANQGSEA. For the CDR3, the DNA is TGCAGCGTCCAAAGCAATCAGCCCCAGCATTTT. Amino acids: CSVQSNQPQHF. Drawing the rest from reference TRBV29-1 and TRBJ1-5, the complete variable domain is SAVISQKPSRDICQRGTSLTIQCQVDSQVTMMFWYRQQPGQSLTLIATANQGSEATYESGFVIDKFPISRPNLTFSTLTVSNMSPEDSSIYLCSVQSNQPQHFGDGTRLSIL.

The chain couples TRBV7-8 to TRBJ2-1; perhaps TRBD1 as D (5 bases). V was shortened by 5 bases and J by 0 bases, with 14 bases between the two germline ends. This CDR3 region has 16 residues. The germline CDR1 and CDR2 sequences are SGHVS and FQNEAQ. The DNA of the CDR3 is TGTGCCAGCAGCCCGCGACCAAGGGGCTCCTACAATGAGCAGTTCTTC. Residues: CASSPRPRGSYNEQFF.

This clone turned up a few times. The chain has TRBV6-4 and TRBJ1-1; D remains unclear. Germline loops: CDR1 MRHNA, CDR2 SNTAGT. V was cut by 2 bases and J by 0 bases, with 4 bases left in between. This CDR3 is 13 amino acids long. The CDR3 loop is CASSDSMNTEAFF. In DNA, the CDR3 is TGTGCCAGCAGTGACAGCATGAACACTGAAGCTTTCTTT.

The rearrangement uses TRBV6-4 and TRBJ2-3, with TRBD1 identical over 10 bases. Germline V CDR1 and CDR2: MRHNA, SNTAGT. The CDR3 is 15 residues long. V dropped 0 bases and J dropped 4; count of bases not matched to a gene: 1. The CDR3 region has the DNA TGTGCCAGCAGTGACTCCGGGACAGGGGCAGATACGCAGTATTTT. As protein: CASSDSGTGADTQYF.

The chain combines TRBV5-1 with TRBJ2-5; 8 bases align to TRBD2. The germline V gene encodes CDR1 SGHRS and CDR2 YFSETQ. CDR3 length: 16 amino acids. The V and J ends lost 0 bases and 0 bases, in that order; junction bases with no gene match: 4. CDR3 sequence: CASSLGDSGNQETQYF. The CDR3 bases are TGCGCCAGCAGCTTGGGTGATAGCGGGAACCAAGAGACCCAGTACTTC.

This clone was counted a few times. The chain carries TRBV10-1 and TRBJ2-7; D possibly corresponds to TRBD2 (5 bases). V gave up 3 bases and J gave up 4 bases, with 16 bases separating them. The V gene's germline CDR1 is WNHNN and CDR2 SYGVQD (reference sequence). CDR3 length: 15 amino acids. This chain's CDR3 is CASSDGSPGGYEQYF. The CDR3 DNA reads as TGCGCCAGCAGTGACGGGTCTCCCGGCGGGTACGAGCAGTACTTC.

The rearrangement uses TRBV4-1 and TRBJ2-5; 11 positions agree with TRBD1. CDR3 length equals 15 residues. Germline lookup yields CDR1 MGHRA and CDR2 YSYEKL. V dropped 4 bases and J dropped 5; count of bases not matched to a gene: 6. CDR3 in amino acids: CASSPGQGARETQYF. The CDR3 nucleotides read TGCGCCAGCAGCCCAGGACAGGGGGCGAGGGAGACCCAGTACTTC.

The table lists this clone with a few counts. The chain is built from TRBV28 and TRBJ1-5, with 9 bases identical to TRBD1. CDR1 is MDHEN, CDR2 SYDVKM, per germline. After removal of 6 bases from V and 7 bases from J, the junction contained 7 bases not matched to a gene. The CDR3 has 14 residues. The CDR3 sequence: CASSPGTGWQPQHF. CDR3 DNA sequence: TGTGCCAGCAGCCCGGGGACAGGGTGGCAGCCCCAGCATTTT.